A single sample is the source of the 8 T cell receptor beta chains below, sequenced in a study of liver allograft versus peripheral blood T cells. Background on the study: Recipients' peripheral blood served as the comparator for T cell receptor repertoires in transplanted livers.

TCRdb re-derived calls from the reads in MiXCR, one entry per CDR3 protein. Of approximately 1,100 distinct CDR3 sequences listed, approximately 39% are singletons. Every receptor here comes from a human patient who had a liver transplant. Some T cells may have come from the graft donor.

Within the sample, this clonotype is medium-sized. The chain has TRBV6-1 and TRBJ2-7; D is perhaps TRBD1 (6 bases). Germline V lookup: CDR1 MNHNS, CDR2 SASEGT. This CDR3 contains 14 residues. V lost 6 bases and J 2 bases, leaving 14 bases between the germline ends. The CDR3 region has the DNA TGTGCCAGCAGCGTAACAGGGCCCCCCTACGAGCAGTACTTC. It yields the protein CASSVTGPPYEQYF.

The chain couples TRBV27 to TRBJ1-6; D is unclear. Trimming pared 2 bases from V and 6 bases from J, leaving 20 bases between. The germline CDR1 and CDR2 sequences are MNHEY and SMNVEV (reference sequence). There are 18 residues in the CDR3. The CDR3 nucleotides are TGTGCCAGCAGTTTAACGAACATGGGAAGAACTACTAATTCACCCCTCCACTTT. Residues: CASSLTNMGRTTNSPLHF.

Sample share makes this clonotype medium-sized. J is TRBJ1-5 and V is TRBV24-1; the D gene is possibly TRBD1 (6 bases). The CDR3 totals 14 residues. Per germline, CDR1 KGHDR and CDR2 SFDVKD. The V end lost 7 bases, the J end lost 1 base, and 10 bases lay between the germline ends. In DNA form, the CDR3 reads TGTGCCACCAGCCCAGGACAGAGCAATCAGCCCCAGCATTTT. This codes for CATSPGQSNQPQHF.

V and J are TRBV18 and TRBJ2-3; 12 bases map to TRBD2. The V and J ends lost 2 bases and 0 bases, in that order; junction bases with no gene match: 24. Germline lookup yields CDR1 KGHSH and CDR2 LQKENI. This CDR3 comprises 24 residues. The CDR3 is CASSPYETHGRLAGASQSTDTQYF. The CDR3 region has the DNA TGTGCCAGCTCACCATACGAAACACACGGGAGACTAGCGGGAGCTTCACAAAGCACAGATACGCAGTATTTT.

This clonotype qualifies as medium-sized. V gene TRBV6-2 or TRBV6-3 combines with J gene TRBJ2-7; 8 bases map to TRBD2. Germline CDR1 is MNHEY and CDR2 is SVGEGT. V was pared by 2 bases and J by 3 bases, with 6 bases of the junction left unmatched. The CDR3 consists of 15 residues. CDR3 residues: CASSYGIAGHYEQYF. CDR3 in DNA: TGTGCCAGCAGTTACGGGATAGCGGGACACTACGAGCAGTACTTC.

Worth noting for this clonotype: A read error is possible here, since a much larger clone lies one base away. Here the CDR3 DNA reads TGTGCCAGCAGTGGACTAACGGGAACGAGGTATGAGCAGTTCTTC. It translates to CASSGLTGTRYEQFF. The chain couples TRBV2 to TRBJ2-1; possible D gene TRBD2, 5 bases. This CDR3 region has 15 residues. The V end lost 4 bases, the J end lost 8 bases, and 18 bases lay between the germline ends. Germline CDR1 is SNHLY and CDR2 is FYNNEI.

This clonotype was seen more than once but under ten times. This CDR3 is CASSEDAPQGTPYNEQFF. CDR3 nucleotides: TGTGCCAGCAGTGAAGACGCCCCACAGGGAACGCCCTACAATGAGCAGTTCTTC. This chain connects TRBV2 to TRBJ2-1, with D possibly TRBD1 on 6 matching bases. Germline lookup yields CDR1 SNHLY and CDR2 FYNNEI. V was trimmed by 1 base and J by 2 bases, leaving 18 bases between them. The CDR3 has 18 residues.

This chain links TRBV27 with TRBJ2-5; 11 bases fit TRBD1. V gave up 8 bases and J gave up 5 bases; unmatched junction bases: 7. CDR1 is MNHEY and CDR2 is SMNVEV in the germline V gene (reference sequence). The CDR3 totals 14 residues. CDR3 nucleotide sequence: TGTGCCAGCGGTCCGGGGACAGGGGGGGAGACCCAGTACTTC. Translated, it gives CASGPGTGGETQYF.